These T cell receptor beta chains were read from a single sample in a study of cytotoxic CD8 clonotypes in ibrutinib-treated CLL. TCRdb's table, derived via immunoSEQ multiplex PCR, lists solely in-frame clones and lacks some. The repertoire includes about 200,000 clones, approximately 70% of them detected once, and 5.9% sits in the top ten. Material: PBMCs, obtained after 12 months of ibrutinib treatment. These TCRs come from a human donor with chronic lymphocytic leukemia. Each CDR3 is given with its conserved first and last residue. The D gene is left open where the match is weak. The size field is filled for only some rows; it gives once, few, many or a size class.

abundance: -
d_gene: -
j_gene: TRBJ2-1
v_gene: TRBV1
CDR3nt: TGCACCAGCAGCCATACTAGCGGGGGGGCTCATGAGCAGTTCTTC
CDR3aa: CTSSHTSGGAHEQFF

abundance: few
d_gene: TRBD2
j_gene: TRBJ2-7
v_gene: TRBV9
CDR3nt: TGTGCCAGCAGCGCAAGCGGGGGGACCTACGAGCAGTACTTC
CDR3aa: CASSASGGTYEQYF

abundance: -
d_gene: -
j_gene: TRBJ2-2
v_gene: TRBV9
CDR3nt: TGTGCCAGCAGCGCGAACCAGGGAGAGGCGAACACCGGGGAGCTGTTTTTT
CDR3aa: CASSANQGEANTGELFF

abundance: -
d_gene: -
j_gene: TRBJ2-3
v_gene: TRBV28
CDR3nt: TGTGCCAGCAGTTTACAGCGTGGCACAGATACGCAGTATTTT
CDR3aa: CASSLQRGTDTQYF

abundance: -
d_gene: TRBD1
j_gene: TRBJ2-5
v_gene: TRBV12-5
CDR3nt: TGTGCTAGTGGTTGGGGGACAGGCGCTGTAGAGACCCAGTACTTC
CDR3aa: CASGWGTGAVETQYF

abundance: -
d_gene: TRBD1
j_gene: TRBJ1-6
v_gene: TRBV7-2
CDR3nt: TGTGCCAGCAGCCCCTGGGACAGGGGGGCCTCCTATAATTCACCCCTCCACTTT
CDR3aa: CASSPWDRGASYNSPLHF

abundance: -
d_gene: TRBD1
j_gene: TRBJ1-1
v_gene: TRBV25-1
CDR3nt: TGTGCCAGCGGATTGACAGGGCTGAACACTGAAGCTTTCTTT
CDR3aa: CASGLTGLNTEAFF

abundance: -
d_gene: TRBD2
j_gene: TRBJ2-3
v_gene: TRBV5-1
CDR3nt: TGCGCCAGCAGCTTGGCGGGGGGGATAAGCACAGATACGCAGTATTTT
CDR3aa: CASSLAGGISTDTQYF

abundance: -
d_gene: TRBD1
j_gene: TRBJ1-2
v_gene: TRBV30
CDR3nt: TGTGCCTGGAGTGCGGACAGGTACTATGGCTACACCTTC
CDR3aa: CAWSADRYYGYTF

abundance: -
d_gene: -
j_gene: TRBJ2-2
v_gene: TRBV15
CDR3nt: TGTGCCACCAGCAGCAGGGAGTTTGGGACCGGGGAGCTGTTTTTT
CDR3aa: CATSSREFGTGELFF

abundance: -
d_gene: TRBD1
j_gene: TRBJ1-5
v_gene: TRBV6-1
CDR3nt: TGTGCCAGTTCGGGACAGGGGACCCAGCCCCAGCATTTT
CDR3aa: CASSGQGTQPQHF

abundance: -
d_gene: -
j_gene: TRBJ2-7
v_gene: TRBV30
CDR3nt: TGTGCCTGGAGCCGAATCCGGTCTTACCACGAGCAGTACTTC
CDR3aa: CAWSRIRSYHEQYF

abundance: -
d_gene: -
j_gene: TRBJ2-7
v_gene: TRBV10-3
CDR3nt: TGTGCCATCAGTGACTCAGGGTTCCCCTACGAGCAGTACTTC
CDR3aa: CAISDSGFPYEQYF

abundance: few
d_gene: TRBD1
j_gene: TRBJ1-1
v_gene: TRBV5-1
CDR3nt: TGCGCCAGCAGCTTGGGGGCCGGGACAGGGTCTGAAGCTTTCTTT
CDR3aa: CASSLGAGTGSEAFF

abundance: -
d_gene: -
j_gene: TRBJ1-2
v_gene: TRBV30
CDR3nt: TGTGCCTGGAGTGAACAGGTTGGCGCTAACTATGGCTACACCTTC
CDR3aa: CAWSEQVGANYGYTF

abundance: few
d_gene: -
j_gene: TRBJ1-5
v_gene: TRBV30
CDR3nt: TGTGCCTGGGGAAAGAATCAGCCCCAGCATTTT
CDR3aa: CAWGKNQPQHF

abundance: -
d_gene: TRBD1
j_gene: TRBJ1-2
v_gene: TRBV6-5
CDR3nt: TGTGCCAGCACCAAAGGGACAGGGGCAAACTATGGCTACACCTTC
CDR3aa: CASTKGTGANYGYTF

abundance: once
d_gene: TRBD1
j_gene: TRBJ1-3
v_gene: TRBV5-5
CDR3nt: TGTGCCAGCAGCTTGGTGTTGACAGGGGGTTCTGGAAACACCATATATTTT
CDR3aa: CASSLVLTGGSGNTIYF

abundance: once
d_gene: -
j_gene: TRBJ1-1
v_gene: TRBV10-1
CDR3nt: TGCGCCAGCAGTGAGTTCCCAGTGAACACTGAAGCTTTCTTT
CDR3aa: CASSEFPVNTEAFF

abundance: -
d_gene: -
j_gene: TRBJ2-7
v_gene: TRBV27
CDR3nt: TGTGCCAGCAGTGTAACAGGGAATGACGAGCAGTACTTC
CDR3aa: CASSVTGNDEQYF

abundance: once
d_gene: TRBD1
j_gene: TRBJ2-2
v_gene: TRBV14
CDR3nt: TGTGCCAGCAGCCAATGGACAGGGATAAACACCGGGGAGCTGTTTTTT
CDR3aa: CASSQWTGINTGELFF

abundance: few
d_gene: -
j_gene: TRBJ2-3
v_gene: TRBV7-9
CDR3nt: TGTGCCAGCAGCTTTACTCGCGGGGGCACAGATACGCAGTATTTT
CDR3aa: CASSFTRGGTDTQYF

abundance: -
d_gene: -
j_gene: TRBJ2-7
v_gene: TRBV7-8
CDR3nt: TGTGCCAGCAGCCATAGGGACGGGCAAATGGAGCAGTACTTC
CDR3aa: CASSHRDGQMEQYF

abundance: -
d_gene: TRBD1
j_gene: TRBJ1-5
v_gene: TRBV29-1
CDR3nt: TGCAGCGTTGTTTGGGGACAGGGATCGGGCCAGCCCCAGCATTTT
CDR3aa: CSVVWGQGSGQPQHF

abundance: -
d_gene: -
j_gene: TRBJ1-2
v_gene: TRBV29-1
CDR3nt: TGCAGCGTTGCTTGGGGTCGGGGAGATGGCTACACCTTC
CDR3aa: CSVAWGRGDGYTF

abundance: -
d_gene: TRBD1
j_gene: TRBJ1-4
v_gene: TRBV27
CDR3nt: TGTGCCAGCAGCCTCGACCCAGACAGGGGAGCGCAAAAACTGTTTTTT
CDR3aa: CASSLDPDRGAQKLFF

abundance: -
d_gene: -
j_gene: TRBJ1-2
v_gene: TRBV6-5
CDR3nt: TGTGCCAGCCGTCCCCCCGGGGTGCTCTATGGCTACACCTTC
CDR3aa: CASRPPGVLYGYTF

abundance: -
d_gene: -
j_gene: TRBJ1-4
v_gene: TRBV6-6
CDR3nt: TGTGCCAGCAGTTACCTCGGGAAAGCGAATGAAAAACTGTTTTTT
CDR3aa: CASSYLGKANEKLFF

abundance: -
d_gene: -
j_gene: TRBJ2-3
v_gene: TRBV6-5
CDR3nt: TGTGCCAGCAGTTACGAGGGACGGGACACAGATACGCAGTATTTT
CDR3aa: CASSYEGRDTDTQYF

abundance: -
d_gene: TRBD1
j_gene: TRBJ2-7
v_gene: TRBV18
CDR3nt: TGTGCCAGCGCACCTGGGACAGGCTCCTACGAGCAGTACTTC
CDR3aa: CASAPGTGSYEQYF

abundance: -
d_gene: TRBD1
j_gene: TRBJ2-5
v_gene: TRBV5-1
CDR3nt: TGCGCCAGCAGCGGGACAGGGGAAGAGACCCAGTACTTC
CDR3aa: CASSGTGEETQYF

abundance: -
d_gene: -
j_gene: TRBJ2-3
v_gene: TRBV2
CDR3nt: TGTGCCAGCAAAGGACTGTATACGCAGTATTTT
CDR3aa: CASKGLYTQYF

abundance: -
d_gene: TRBD2
j_gene: TRBJ2-5
v_gene: TRBV29-1
CDR3nt: TGCAGCTTGAAACCGGGACTAGGGGGAGAGACCCAGTACTTC
CDR3aa: CSLKPGLGGETQYF

abundance: -
d_gene: -
j_gene: TRBJ1-2
v_gene: TRBV18
CDR3nt: TGTGCCAGCTCACCGGTAGAGTCTAACTATGGCTACACCTTC
CDR3aa: CASSPVESNYGYTF

abundance: -
d_gene: -
j_gene: TRBJ2-5
v_gene: TRBV28
CDR3nt: TGTGCCAGCACCCGCTCCGTGGCGGGAGAGACCCAGTACTTC
CDR3aa: CASTRSVAGETQYF

abundance: -
d_gene: -
j_gene: TRBJ1-1
v_gene: TRBV7-6
CDR3nt: TGTGCCAGCAGCTTAGAAGGGGGAACTGAAGCTTTCTTT
CDR3aa: CASSLEGGTEAFF

abundance: few
d_gene: -
j_gene: TRBJ2-1
v_gene: TRBV11-3
CDR3nt: TGTGCCAGCAGCTTAGTTTACCTAACCGAGCAGTTCTTC
CDR3aa: CASSLVYLTEQFF

abundance: -
d_gene: -
j_gene: TRBJ2-1
v_gene: TRBV5-6
CDR3nt: TGTGCCAGCAGCTTGGGCAGTAGCTCCTACAATGAGCAGTTCTTC
CDR3aa: CASSLGSSSYNEQFF

abundance: -
d_gene: TRBD2
j_gene: TRBJ2-5
v_gene: TRBV4-3
CDR3nt: TGCGCCAGCAGCCGAGCGGGACGTCAAGAGACCCAGTACTTC
CDR3aa: CASSRAGRQETQYF

abundance: -
d_gene: -
j_gene: TRBJ2-3
v_gene: TRBV7-9
CDR3nt: TGTGCCAGCAGCCCGAATTGGATGGGAGATACGCAGTATTTT
CDR3aa: CASSPNWMGDTQYF

abundance: few
d_gene: -
j_gene: TRBJ1-2
v_gene: TRBV12-5
CDR3nt: TGTGCTAGTGGTTTGGGGGACAACTATGGCTACACCTTC
CDR3aa: CASGLGDNYGYTF

abundance: -
d_gene: TRBD1
j_gene: TRBJ1-5
v_gene: TRBV6-1
CDR3nt: TGTGCCATCCTGCAGGGGGCTAGCAATCAGCCCCAGCATTTT
CDR3aa: CAILQGASNQPQHF

abundance: -
d_gene: -
j_gene: TRBJ1-2
v_gene: TRBV5-1
CDR3nt: TGCGCCAGCAGCTTGGAAGGAGCTGGCTACACCTTC
CDR3aa: CASSLEGAGYTF

abundance: -
d_gene: TRBD1
j_gene: TRBJ1-5
v_gene: TRBV7-9
CDR3nt: TGTGCCAGCAGCCTGACAGGGGATCAGCCCCAGCATTTT
CDR3aa: CASSLTGDQPQHF

abundance: -
d_gene: -
j_gene: TRBJ1-1
v_gene: TRBV2
CDR3nt: TGTGCCAGCACCCAGGACGGGCTAACCACTGAAGCTTTCTTT
CDR3aa: CASTQDGLTTEAFF

abundance: -
d_gene: -
j_gene: TRBJ2-7
v_gene: TRBV11-2
CDR3nt: TGTGCCAGCAGCGTCTCCCGTCTGAGCTCGGGCGAGCAGTACTTC
CDR3aa: CASSVSRLSSGEQYF

abundance: -
d_gene: -
j_gene: TRBJ1-5
v_gene: TRBV5-1
CDR3nt: TGCGCCAGCAGCTTTGGTCCCCAGAGGGGCAATCAGCCCCAGCATTTT
CDR3aa: CASSFGPQRGNQPQHF

abundance: -
d_gene: TRBD1
j_gene: TRBJ2-3
v_gene: TRBV5-1
CDR3nt: TGCGCCAGCAGCTTGGATAGGACAGGCTCTAGCACAGATACGCAGTATTTT
CDR3aa: CASSLDRTGSSTDTQYF

abundance: -
d_gene: -
j_gene: TRBJ1-3
v_gene: TRBV6-6
CDR3nt: TGTGCCAGCACGAGTGTCCCTGGAAACACCATATATTTT
CDR3aa: CASTSVPGNTIYF